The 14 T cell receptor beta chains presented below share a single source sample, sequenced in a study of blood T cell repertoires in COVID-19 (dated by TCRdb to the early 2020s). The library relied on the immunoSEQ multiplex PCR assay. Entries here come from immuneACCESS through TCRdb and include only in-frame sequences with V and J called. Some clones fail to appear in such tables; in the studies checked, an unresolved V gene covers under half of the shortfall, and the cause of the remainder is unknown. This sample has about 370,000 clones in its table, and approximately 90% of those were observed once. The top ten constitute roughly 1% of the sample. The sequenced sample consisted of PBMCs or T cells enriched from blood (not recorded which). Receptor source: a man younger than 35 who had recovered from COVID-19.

CDR3 sequence (DNA): TGTGCCAGCAGCGTTGGGACAGCATCCTCTGGAAACACCATATATTTT. Residues: CASSVGTASSGNTIYF. The gene calls are TRBV9 and TRBJ1-3, with 7 bases that match TRBD1. Germline V gives CDR1 SGDLS, CDR2 YYNGEE. CDR3 length: 16 residues. V gave up 2 bases and J gave up 0 bases; unmatched junction bases: 5.

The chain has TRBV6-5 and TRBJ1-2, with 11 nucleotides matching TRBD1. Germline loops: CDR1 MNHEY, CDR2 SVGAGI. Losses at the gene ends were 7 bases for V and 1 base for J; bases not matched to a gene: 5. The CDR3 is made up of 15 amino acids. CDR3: CASMGQGGLNYGYTF. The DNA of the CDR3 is TGTGCCAGCATGGGACAGGGGGGGCTTAACTATGGCTACACCTTC.

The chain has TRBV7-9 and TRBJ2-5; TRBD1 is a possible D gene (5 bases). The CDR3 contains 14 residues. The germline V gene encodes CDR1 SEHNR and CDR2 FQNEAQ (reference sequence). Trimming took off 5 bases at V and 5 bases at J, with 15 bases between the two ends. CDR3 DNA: TGTGCCAGCAGCCCCGGACAAGGCAGGGAGACCCAGTACTTC. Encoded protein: CASSPGQGRETQYF.

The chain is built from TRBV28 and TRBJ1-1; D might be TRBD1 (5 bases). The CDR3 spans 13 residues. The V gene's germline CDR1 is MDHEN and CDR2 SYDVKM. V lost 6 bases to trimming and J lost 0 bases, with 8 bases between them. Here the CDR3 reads CASRQVMNTEAFF. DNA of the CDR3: TGTGCCAGCAGACAGGTTATGAACACTGAAGCTTTCTTT.

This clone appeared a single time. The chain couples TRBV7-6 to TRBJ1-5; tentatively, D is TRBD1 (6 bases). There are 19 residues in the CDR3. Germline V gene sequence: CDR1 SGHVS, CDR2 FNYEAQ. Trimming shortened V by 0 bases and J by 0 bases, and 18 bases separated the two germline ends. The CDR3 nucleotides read TGTGCCAGCAGCTTAGCCTGCAGGGGACACCGATATAGCAATCAGCCCCAGCATTTT. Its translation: CASSLACRGHRYSNQPQHF.

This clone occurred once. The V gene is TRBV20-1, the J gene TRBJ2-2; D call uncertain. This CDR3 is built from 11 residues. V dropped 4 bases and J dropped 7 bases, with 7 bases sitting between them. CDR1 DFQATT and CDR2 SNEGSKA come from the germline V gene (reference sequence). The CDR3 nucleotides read TGCAGTGCTAACCGGGTCGGGGAGCTGTTTTTT. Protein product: CSANRVGELFF.

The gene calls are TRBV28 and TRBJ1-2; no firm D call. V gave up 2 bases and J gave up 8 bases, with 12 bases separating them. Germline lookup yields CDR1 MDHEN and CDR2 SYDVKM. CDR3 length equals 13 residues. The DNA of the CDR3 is TGTGCCAGCAGTTTAGGCCGCACGAGGGGCTACACCTTC. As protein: CASSLGRTRGYTF.

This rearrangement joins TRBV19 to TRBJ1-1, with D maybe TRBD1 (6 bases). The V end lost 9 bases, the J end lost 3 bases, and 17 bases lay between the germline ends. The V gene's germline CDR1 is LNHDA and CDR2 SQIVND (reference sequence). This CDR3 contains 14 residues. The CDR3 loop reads CARGGWGLYTEAFF. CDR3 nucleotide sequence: TGTGCCAGAGGGGGTTGGGGTTTGTACACTGAAGCTTTCTTT.

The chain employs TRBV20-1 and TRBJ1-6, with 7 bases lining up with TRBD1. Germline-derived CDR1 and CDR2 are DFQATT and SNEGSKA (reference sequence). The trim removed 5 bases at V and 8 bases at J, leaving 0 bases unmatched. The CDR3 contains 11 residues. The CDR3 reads CSAGQDSPLHF. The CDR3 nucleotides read TGCAGTGCTGGACAGGATTCACCCCTCCACTTT.

The CDR3 DNA sequence: TGTGCCAGCAGTCGCGGGACAGGGATATCTGGGGCCAACGTCCTGACTTTC. The encoded protein is CASSRGTGISGANVLTF. The chain joins TRBV28 to TRBJ2-6, with 9 nucleotides matching TRBD1. V was clipped by 5 bases and J by 1 base; unmatched bases: 6. The CDR3 covers 17 residues. The V gene's germline CDR1 is MDHEN and CDR2 SYDVKM.

CDR3 coding DNA: TGTGCCAGCAGCCCCGAATTGGCAGTTAACTATGGCTACACCTTC. Protein product: CASSPELAVNYGYTF. The J gene is TRBJ1-2, the V gene TRBV7-2; no reliable D call. The germline CDR1 and CDR2 sequences are SGHTA and FQGNSA. V lost 5 bases and J lost 1, with 14 bases in between. CDR3 length equals 15 residues.

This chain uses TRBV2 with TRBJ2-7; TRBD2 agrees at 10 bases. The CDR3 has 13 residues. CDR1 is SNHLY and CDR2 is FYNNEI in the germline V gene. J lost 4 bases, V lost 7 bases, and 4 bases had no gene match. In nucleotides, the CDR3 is TGTGCCAGCACGACTAGCGGGTATTACGAGCAGTACTTC. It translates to CASTTSGYYEQYF.

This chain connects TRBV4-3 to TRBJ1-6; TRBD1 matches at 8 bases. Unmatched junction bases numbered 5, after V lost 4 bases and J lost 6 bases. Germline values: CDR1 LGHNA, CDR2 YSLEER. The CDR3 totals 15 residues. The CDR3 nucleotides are TGCGCCAGCAGCCGGCAGGGGGCGGCTAATTCACCCCTCCACTTT. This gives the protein CASSRQGAANSPLHF.

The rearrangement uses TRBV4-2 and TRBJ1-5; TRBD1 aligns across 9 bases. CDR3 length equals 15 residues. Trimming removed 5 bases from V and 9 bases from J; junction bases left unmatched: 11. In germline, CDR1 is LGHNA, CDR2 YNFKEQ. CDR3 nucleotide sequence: TGTGCCAGCAGCGGGGGACAGGGCGGACCGGGGCCCCAGCATTTT. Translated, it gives CASSGGQGGPGPQHF.